These T cell receptor beta chains were read from a single sample in a study of T cell repertoires in cytomegalovirus infection. MiXCR, applied by TCRdb to the reads, yields one record per CDR3 protein. Here the sample spans 250,000 or so distinct CDR3 sequences, about 12% being singletons. Material for sequencing was PBMCs. The receptors derive from a human donor in good health (CMV status not recorded). Some clones in this sample may be carry-over from other donors' samples. The CDR3 runs from the conserved cysteine through the conserved F or W. The order of the fields is D gene, V gene, clone size, J gene, CDR3 protein, CDR3 DNA. A D gene is named only where the DNA matches it firmly. Rows give clone size only sometimes, using once, few, many, or a class for an expanded clone.

>NA|TRBV19|many|TRBJ1-3
CASSYPGSRNTIYF
TGTGCCAGTAGCTACCCCGGGAGTCGAAACACCATATATTTT
>NA|TRBV7-2|many|TRBJ2-2
CASSQGPLGNTGELFF
TGTGCCAGCAGCCAAGGACCACTTGGGAACACCGGGGAGCTGTTTTTT
>NA|TRBV7-2|many|TRBJ1-2
CASSLVRDGTYGYTF
TGTGCCAGCAGCTTAGTTCGGGACGGGACCTATGGCTACACCTTC
>TRBD2|TRBV6-1|NA|TRBJ2-1
CASSYRRTSGRNEQFF
TGTGCCAGCAGTTACCGACGGACTAGCGGGAGAAATGAGCAGTTCTTC
>NA|TRBV7-2|many|TRBJ2-1
CASSLAFLLNEQFF
TGTGCCAGCAGCCTAGCGTTCCTTTTGAATGAGCAGTTCTTC
>NA|TRBV7-2|many|TRBJ1-5
CASRRTRNQPQHF
TGTGCCAGCAGGCGGACTCGCAATCAGCCCCAGCATTTT
>NA|TRBV6-2/TRBV6-3|many|TRBJ2-5
CASSRPGDQETQYF
TGTGCCAGCAGCCGACCGGGGGATCAAGAGACCCAGTACTTC
>NA|TRBV7-2|many|TRBJ2-3
CASSLRLASPDTQYF
TGTGCCAGCAGCTTAAGGCTAGCGAGCCCAGATACGCAGTATTTT
>NA|TRBV12-3/TRBV12-4|few|TRBJ1-1
CASSPGLLTEAFF
TGTGCCAGCAGTCCGGGACTGCTCACTGAAGCTTTCTTT
>NA|TRBV5-3|NA|TRBJ2-2
CASIFDPGFFANTGELFF
TGTGCCAGCATCTTTGACCCGGGTTTCTTCGCGAACACCGGGGAGCTGTTTTTT
>NA|TRBV14|NA|TRBJ2-6
CASSQGASGANVLTF
TGTGCCAGCAGCCAAGGAGCTTCTGGGGCCAACGTCCTGACTTTC
>NA|TRBV6-2/TRBV6-3|many|TRBJ1-2
CASRSGYGYTF
TGTGCCAGCAGGTCAGGGTATGGCTACACCTTC
>TRBD1|TRBV4-3|once|TRBJ2-2
CASSQGQGGSTGELFF
TGCGCCAGCAGCCAAGGACAGGGGGGATCCACCGGGGAGCTGTTTTTT
>TRBD2|TRBV6-2/TRBV6-3|many|TRBJ2-1
CASSYPPLLAGGRNEQFF
TGTGCCAGCAGTTACCCCCCGCTTCTAGCGGGGGGGCGGAATGAGCAGTTCTTC
>NA|TRBV20-1|few|TRBJ2-2
CSARDAGANTGELFF
TGCAGTGCTAGAGATGCCGGAGCGAACACCGGGGAGCTGTTTTTT
>TRBD2|TRBV7-9|many|TRBJ2-2
CASKQAGGTGELFF
TGTGCCAGCAAACAGGCGGGAGGGACCGGGGAGCTGTTTTTT
>NA|TRBV29-1|few|TRBJ2-3
CSVLADPDTQYF
TGCAGCGTACTCGCGGATCCAGATACGCAGTATTTT
>TRBD1|TRBV9|NA|TRBJ2-5
CASSYGTGAETQYF
TGTGCCAGCAGCTACGGGACAGGGGCCGAGACCCAGTACTTC
>NA|TRBV5-5|many|TRBJ1-3
CASSLAGVSSGNTIYF
TGTGCCAGCAGCTTGGCAGGCGTGAGCTCTGGAAACACCATATATTTT
>NA|TRBV6-8|NA|TRBJ1-2
CASSCEGDGYTF
TGTGCCAGCAGTTGCGAGGGCGACGGCTACACCTTC
>TRBD1|TRBV5-1|few|TRBJ1-6
CASSPTSGQGASPLHF
TGCGCCAGCAGCCCAACTTCGGGACAGGGAGCCTCACCCCTCCACTTT
>NA|TRBV7-8|many|TRBJ2-4
CASSSRGSKNIQYF
TGTGCCAGCAGCTCCAGGGGATCCAAAAACATTCAGTACTTC
>TRBD1|TRBV25-1|NA|TRBJ1-1
CASSTTGGLAEAFF
TGTGCCAGCAGCACAACAGGGGGCCTTGCTGAAGCTTTCTTT
>NA|TRBV20-1|many|TRBJ2-3
CSATGPSTDTQYF
TGCAGTGCTACAGGCCCTAGCACAGATACGCAGTATTTT
>NA|TRBV7-2|many|TRBJ1-5
CASSLGSGGNQPQHF
TGTGCCAGCAGCTTAGGCTCCGGAGGCAATCAGCCCCAGCATTTT
>TRBD1|TRBV20-1|few|TRBJ2-7
CSARDFGTEQGSYYEQYF
TGCAGTGCTAGAGATTTTGGGACAGAGCAGGGTTCCTACTACGAGCAGTACTTC
>TRBD2|TRBV25-1|few|TRBJ2-7
CASSGLAGGRYEQYF
TGTGCCAGCAGTGGTCTAGCGGGAGGGCGGTACGAGCAGTACTTC
>NA|TRBV25-1|NA|TRBJ1-1
CASSDRGLSTEAFF
TGTGCCAGCAGTGATAGGGGGTTGAGCACTGAAGCTTTCTTT
>NA|TRBV11-3|NA|TRBJ2-3
CASSRDGGTDTQYF
TGTGCCAGCAGCCGGGACGGAGGCACAGATACGCAGTATTTT
>NA|TRBV4-1|many|TRBJ2-3
CASSQDRGSGTDTQYF
TGCGCCAGCAGCCAAGATCGGGGCAGCGGCACAGATACGCAGTATTTT
>TRBD1|TRBV20-1|few|TRBJ1-5
CSAPTGDNQPQHF
TGCAGTGCACCAACAGGGGACAATCAGCCCCAGCATTTT
>TRBD2|TRBV7-9|NA|TRBJ2-5
CASSPGTKYQETQYF
TGTGCCAGCAGCCCCGGGACTAAATATCAAGAGACCCAGTACTTC
>NA|TRBV20-1|NA|TRBJ2-5
CSGRGVETQYF
TGCAGTGGAAGGGGAGTCGAGACCCAGTACTTC
>NA|TRBV7-2|many|TRBJ2-3
CASSLGASSTDTQYF
TGTGCCAGCAGCTTAGGGGCCTCTAGCACAGATACGCAGTATTTT
>TRBD1|TRBV12-3/TRBV12-4|many|TRBJ1-2
CASSSQIQGSYGYTF
TGTGCCAGCAGTTCCCAGATACAGGGGTCCTATGGCTACACCTTC